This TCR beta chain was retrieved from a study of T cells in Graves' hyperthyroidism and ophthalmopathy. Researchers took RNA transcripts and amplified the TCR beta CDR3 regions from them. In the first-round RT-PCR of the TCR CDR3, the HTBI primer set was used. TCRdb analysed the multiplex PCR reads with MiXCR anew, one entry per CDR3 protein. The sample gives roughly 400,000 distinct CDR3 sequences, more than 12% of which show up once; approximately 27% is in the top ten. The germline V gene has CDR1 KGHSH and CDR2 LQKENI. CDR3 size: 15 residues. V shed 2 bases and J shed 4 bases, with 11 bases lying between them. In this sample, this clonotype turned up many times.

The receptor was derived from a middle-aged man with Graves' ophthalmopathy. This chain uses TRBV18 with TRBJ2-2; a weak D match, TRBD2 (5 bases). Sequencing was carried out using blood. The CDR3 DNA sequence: TGTGCCAGCTCACCATTGAAGGGAGCCACCGGGGAGCTGTTTTTT. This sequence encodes CASSPLKGATGELFF.